Reported below is one T cell receptor beta chain. Its antigen is as yet unknown. Its ends do not fully match the called genes, so a read error is possible. The source of the sample is a study of regulatory T cells in long-lasting Graves disease. Study conclusions and caveats: Persistent Graves' patients possessed reduced TCR diversity relative to recently diagnosed ones. Sharing of public clonotypes was greater in persistent patients (about 2,500) than in new patients (around 930). Under persistent disease, TRBV28, TRBJ1-2 and TRBJ2-5 were used preferentially.

Time point of the sample: persistent/refractory GD, antithyroid drugs over 5 years with positive TRAb. The TCR library was made from RNA that had been extracted from PBMCs in TRIzol. Germline CDR1 reads MNHEY; CDR2 reads SVGEGT. The CDR3 runs 16 residues. Sequencing libraries for TCR beta were prepared with iRepertoire HTBI primers and Arm-PCR of CDR3 regions. MiXCR was run by TCRdb on the multiplex PCR reads, yielding one entry per CDR3 protein. The sample lists fewer than 450,000 distinct CDR3 sequences, roughly 20% occurring once. Specimen: peripheral blood mononuclear cells (PBMCs), collected when the disease was refractory, from a patient treated with antithyroid drugs. This clonotype originated in a female donor with Graves disease. The rearrangement joins TRBV6-2 or TRBV6-3 to TRBJ2-2; no clear D gene. The CDR3 loop is CASSENHGSGTGELFF. In DNA form, the CDR3 reads TGCGCCAGCAGTGAGAATCACGGTTCGGGCACCGGGGAGCTGTTTTTT.